Presented here are 14 T cell receptor beta chains from one specimen sequenced in a study of shared clonotypes between healthy human individuals. Clones were sequenced by immunoSEQ multiplex PCR, and TCRdb holds only the in-frame ones, with some missing. The sample holds roughly 500,000 clones, approximately 80% seen once. Sequencing input: PBMCs. These receptors were obtained from a woman between 40 and 55 years old in good health. Some clones in this sample may be carry-over from other donors' samples.

J is TRBJ1-1 and V is TRBV27; perhaps TRBD1 as D (6 bases). The V and J ends lost 4 bases and 4 bases respectively, with 10 bases between them. This CDR3 has 13 amino acids. The germline gives CDR1 MNHEY, CDR2 SMNVEV (reference sequence). CDR3 loop: CASSSQGGTEAFF. CDR3 DNA sequence: TGTGCCAGCAGTTCTCAAGGGGGCACTGAAGCTTTCTTT.

This clone was detected a few times. The chain employs TRBV21-1 and TRBJ2-1; TRBD2, the table's D call, was not compared with the DNA. TRBV21-1 is listed as a pseudogene. CDR3 length: 14 residues. The CDR3 nucleotides are TGTGCCAGCAGCAAAGGGGGGGGATACAATGAGCAGTTCTTC. Protein product: CASSKGGGYNEQFF.

This chain uses TRBV28 with TRBJ2-3; no reliable D call. CDR1 is MDHEN, CDR2 SYDVKM, per germline. This CDR3 is 14 amino acids long. V gave up 8 bases and J gave up 1 base, with 13 bases separating them. The CDR3 nucleotides are TGTGCCAGCCGGGCCACCCCCGGCACAGATACGCAGTATTTT. Encoded protein: CASRATPGTDTQYF.

This clone was detected once. The chain has TRBV7-9 and TRBJ1-1; D possibly corresponds to TRBD1 (6 bases). The CDR3 is made up of 14 amino acids. Germline values: CDR1 SEHNR, CDR2 FQNEAQ (reference sequence). Between the trimmed V and J ends, which lost 5 bases and 1 base, there was a span of 11 bases. CDR3 amino acids: CASSATGSNTEAFF. The CDR3 DNA follows: TGTGCCAGCAGCGCCACAGGGTCGAACACTGAAGCTTTCTTT. The whole variable domain, remainder taken from reference TRBV7-9 and TRBJ1-1, is DTGVSQNPRHKITKRGQNVTFRCDPISEHNRLYWYRQTLGQGPEFLTYFQNEAQLEKSRLLSDRFSAERPKGSFSTLEIQRTEQGDSAMYLCASSATGSNTEAFFGQGTRLTVV.

This sequence joins TRBV27 and TRBJ2-2, with TRBD2 matching 8 bases. The V segment lost 5 bases and the J segment 3 bases; nucleotides outside the gene matches: 8. The germline CDR1 and CDR2 sequences are MNHEY and SMNVEV (reference sequence). CDR3 length equals 16 residues. The CDR3 bases are TGTGCCAGCAGTCCCCCGGGAGGGGGTGACACCGGGGAGCTGTTTTTT. This sequence encodes CASSPPGGGDTGELFF.

The chain employs TRBV7-8 and TRBJ2-5, with TRBD2 identical over 8 bases. V lost 5 bases, J lost 0 bases, and 11 bases stayed unmatched. In germline, CDR1 is SGHVS, CDR2 FQNEAQ. CDR3 size: 17 residues. CDR3 sequence (DNA): TGTGCCAGCAGCCTCGACGTAGCGGGGATGTACCAAGAGACCCAGTACTTC. The encoded protein is CASSLDVAGMYQETQYF.

The chain couples TRBV7-9 to TRBJ1-1, with D unresolved. The V gene's germline CDR1 is SEHNR and CDR2 FQNEAQ (reference sequence). The CDR3 is 12 amino acids. V was shortened by 4 bases and J by 8 bases, with 11 bases between the two germline ends. The CDR3 reads CASSSRLLEAFF. The DNA of the CDR3 is TGTGCCAGCAGCTCCCGCCTTCTCGAAGCTTTCTTT.

This chain uses TRBV19 with TRBJ2-6; D unresolved. The CDR3 spans 15 residues. V was pared by 3 bases and J by 5 bases, with 11 bases between. Germline V lookup: CDR1 LNHDA, CDR2 SQIVND (reference sequence). CDR3 nucleotide sequence: TGTGCCAGTAGTATCACCCCCCCTAGGGCCAACGTCCTGACTTTC. This translates into CASSITPPRANVLTF.

The gene calls are TRBV7-2 and TRBJ2-7, with 12 bases lining up with TRBD2. V shed 5 bases and J 4 bases; nucleotides not matched to a gene: 6. Looked up from germline, CDR1 is SGHTA and CDR2 is FQGNSA. The CDR3 has 15 residues. In nucleotides, the CDR3 is TGTGCCAGCAGCCAGACCCTAGCGGGAGGGTACGAGCAGTACTTC. This sequence encodes CASSQTLAGGYEQYF.

The V gene is TRBV29-1, the J gene TRBJ2-1; 8 bases are a match to TRBD2. The CDR3 runs to 18 residues. The V gene's germline CDR1 is SQVTM and CDR2 ANQGSEA. With 4 bases clipped from V and 5 bases from J, the junction kept 19 bases outside the gene matches. The DNA for the CDR3 is TGCAGCGTTGCAGGGATAGGCGGGAGGTCCACTCGGGACAATGAGCAGTTCTTC. The encoded protein is CSVAGIGGRSTRDNEQFF.

V gene TRBV28 combines with J gene TRBJ2-3; 8 bases are shared with TRBD2. The CDR3 spans 16 residues. The V segment lost 5 bases and the J segment 4 bases; nucleotides outside the gene matches: 11. The germline CDR1 and CDR2 sequences are MDHEN and SYDVKM. The CDR3 is CASSPPAGGGADTQYF. The CDR3 nucleotides read TGTGCCAGCAGTCCCCCGGCCGGGGGGGGCGCAGATACGCAGTATTTT.

This clone has just a few counts. This chain joins TRBV2 and TRBJ1-2, with 7 bases matching TRBD1. V lost 6 bases and J lost 5; bases outside the gene matches: 9. In germline, CDR1 is SNHLY, CDR2 FYNNEI. The CDR3 is 14 amino acids. The CDR3 loop reads CASRYGDSLYGYTF. The CDR3 region has the DNA TGTGCCAGCAGATATGGGGACAGTTTGTATGGCTACACCTTC.

The chain joins TRBV19 to TRBJ1-3, with TRBD1 as a possible D gene (6 bases). V lost 4 bases and J 0 bases, leaving 13 bases between the germline ends. The CDR3 length is 16 residues. Germline CDR1 is LNHDA and CDR2 is SQIVND (reference sequence). CDR3: CASSTQQGFSGNTIYF. The CDR3, as DNA: TGTGCCAGTAGTACCCAACAGGGCTTCTCTGGAAACACCATATATTTT.

This clone was found a few times. The V call is TRBV6-1, the J call TRBJ2-7; 9 bases line up with TRBD1. The CDR3 consists of 13 residues. V lost 11 bases to trimming and J lost 2 bases; unmatched junction nucleotides: 7. Germline loops: CDR1 MNHNS, CDR2 SASEGT. CDR3 in DNA: TGTGCCGGCATGGGGACAGGGACCTACGAGCAGTACTTC. Translated, it gives CAGMGTGTYEQYF.